The 12 T cell receptor beta chains given below trace back to one sample, sequenced in a study of blood T cells in healthy people across ages (dated by TCRdb to about 2015). The method was 5' RACE. The run used an Illumina HiSeq 2500. A second PCR of 7 to 11 cycles was run with a J-beta primer mix and a sample-barcoded 5' primer. Using fastp trimming at Q25 and MiXCR clonotype assembly, TCRdb reanalyzed the public sequencing data and kept in-frame beta chains. CDR3 protein sequences are deduplicated, and each keeps its most common genes and DNA. Here the sample has 1 million or so distinct CDR3 sequences; under 30% occur a single time. The ten largest make up approximately 0.71% of the sample. The sample was also reused in another study, on T cells of mothers and their children.

Source material: blood. All receptors come from a girl aged 2-10 years in good health.

This clonotype was detected a few times. The V gene is TRBV13, the J gene TRBJ2-2; D not certain. The V gene lost 5 bases and the J gene lost 6 bases, with 7 bases spanning the gap. The CDR3 extends over 12 amino acids. The germline gives CDR1 PRHDT, CDR2 FYEKMQ (reference sequence). CDR3 DNA: TGTGCCAGCAGCATCGGGTCCGGGGAGCTGTTTTTT. Its protein is CASSIGSGELFF.

The V gene is TRBV10-3, the J gene TRBJ2-1; TRBD2 aligns across 9 bases. The J call is doubtful: the DNA matches TRBJ2-7 better. Germline CDR1 reads ENHRY; CDR2 reads SYGVKD. This CDR3 comprises 15 residues. Here the CDR3 DNA reads TGTGCCATCAGTGAGTCCGATAGCGGGAGCCTCGAGCAGTACTTC. This translates into CAISESDSGSLEQYF.

This clonotype was seen more than once but under ten times. J is TRBJ1-2 and V is TRBV7-9; D not resolved. Germline V CDR1 and CDR2: SEHNR, FQNEAQ (reference sequence). Trimming cost V 5 bases and J 7 bases, with 14 bases left between them. The CDR3 length is 13 residues. CDR3 DNA: TGTGCCAGCAGCGCGGCAGGCGGATTTGGCTACACCTTC. It translates to CASSAAGGFGYTF.

This clonotype was detected a few times. The chain is built from TRBV7-3 and TRBJ2-1; TRBD1 might be the D (5 bases). This CDR3 has 16 residues. V lost 1 base and J lost 2, with 12 bases in between. Germline loops: CDR1 SGHTA, CDR2 FQGTGA. The CDR3 loop is CASSLIGQGTYNEQFF. The CDR3 bases are TGTGCCAGCAGCTTAATAGGTCAGGGCACCTACAATGAGCAGTTCTTC.

The CDR3 is CASSAMVAGADTQYF. In DNA, the CDR3 is TGTGCCAGCAGTGCCATGGTAGCGGGGGCAGATACGCAGTATTTT. The chain is built from TRBV6-4 and TRBJ2-3, with TRBD2 identical over 9 bases. The V gene's germline CDR1 is MRHNA and CDR2 SNTAGT. V shed 4 bases and J 4 bases; nucleotides not matched to a gene: 6. The CDR3 has 15 amino acids.

Turning to this clonotype: One end of the junction does not line up with germline, which may come from a read error. The chain's CDR3 is CANSQVLEEETQYF. The CDR3 coding sequence is TGCGCCAACAGCCAAGTTTTGGAGGAAGAGACCCAGTACTTC. The J gene is TRBJ2-5, the V gene TRBV4-3; tentatively, D is TRBD2 (5 bases). The CDR3 runs 14 residues. From germline, CDR1 is LGHNA and CDR2 YSLEER.

V is TRBV5-6 and J is TRBJ1-6, with 9 bases fitting TRBD1. Germline trimming cut 5 bases from V and 3 bases from J; bases unmatched to any gene: 9. This CDR3 contains 17 residues. In germline, CDR1 is SGHDT, CDR2 YYEEEE. The CDR3 here is CASRAGTGNVYNSPLHF. The DNA for the CDR3 is TGTGCCAGCAGGGCCGGGACAGGGAACGTCTATAATTCACCCCTCCACTTT.

This clonotype was counted between two and nine times. The rearrangement links TRBV2 to TRBJ2-6; D is ambiguous. Trimming took off 4 bases at V and 0 bases at J, with 7 bases between the two ends. CDR1 is SNHLY, CDR2 FYNNEI, per germline. The CDR3 consists of 15 residues. As DNA, the CDR3 is TGTGCCAGCAGTGCCGAAAGCTCTGGGGCCAACGTCCTGACTTTC. This sequence encodes CASSAESSGANVLTF.

The CDR3 region has the DNA TGTGCCAGCAGTTACCGGGACGGGGATCAGCCCCAGCATTTT. Its translation: CASSYRDGDQPQHF. This sequence joins TRBV27 and TRBJ1-5; TRBD1 might be the D (5 bases). Trimming removed 4 bases from V and 5 bases from J, with 12 bases in between. Germline CDR1 MNHEY, CDR2 SMNVEV (reference sequence). The CDR3 is 14 residues long.

The gene calls are TRBV29-1 and TRBJ2-7; 7 bases agree with TRBD1. This CDR3 region has 14 residues. V lost 7 bases, J lost 3 bases, and 12 bases stayed unmatched. Germline V gene data show CDR1 as SQVTM and CDR2 as ANQGSEA. CDR3 bases: TGCAGCGCCGGCGACAGGGTAGAATTCTACGAGCAGTACTTC. Translated: CSAGDRVEFYEQYF.

V is TRBV5-4 and J is TRBJ1-4; D may be TRBD1 (5 bases). Germline lookup yields CDR1 SGHNT and CDR2 YYREEE (reference sequence). Trimming took 2 bases from V and 6 from J, leaving 20 bases between them. This CDR3 has 17 residues. CDR3 loop: CASSFGSGGTGDEKLFF. CDR3 in DNA: TGTGCCAGCAGCTTTGGGTCTGGCGGGACTGGAGATGAAAAACTGTTTTTT.

The chain recombines TRBV7-2 with TRBJ2-7; D is unresolved. The CDR3 has 13 residues. The germline V gene encodes CDR1 SGHTA and CDR2 FQGNSA. V dropped 0 bases and J dropped 4 bases, with 7 bases sitting between them. Here the CDR3 reads CASSLAPKYEQYF. The CDR3 region has the DNA TGTGCCAGCAGCTTAGCCCCCAAGTACGAGCAGTACTTC.